This T cell receptor beta chain came from a study of blood T cell repertoires in COVID-19. Study as a whole: Acute-phase and convalescent COVID-19 samples originated in the United States, Italy and Spain. PBMCs, B-cell-depleted T cells, or T cells were the source of the cDNA or gDNA that made up the material.

Source study methods: Reference gene primer amplification in the assay estimated nucleated cell counts. The method was immunoSEQ multiplex PCR; TCRdb's version includes in-frame clones alone and lacks a portion of them. The D gene and trimming were derived from the DNA, and the V and J assignments and clone size from that table. The sample comprises roughly 110,000 clones, more than 75% of which are singletons, and approximately 1.5% rests with the top ten. Germline V gene sequence: CDR1 SGHRS, CDR2 YFSETQ. This CDR3 region has 15 residues. V dropped 4 bases and J dropped 0; count of bases not matched to a gene: 4.

The sequencing input was peripheral blood. This clonotype was obtained from a man between 40 and 49 years old with acute or convalescent COVID-19. V gene TRBV5-1 combines with J gene TRBJ2-3, with 8 positions matching TRBD1. The chain's CDR3 is CASSRGQGSTDTQYF. The CDR3 DNA sequence: TGCGCCAGCAGCCGTGGACAGGGAAGCACAGATACGCAGTATTTT.